This T cell receptor beta chain derives from a study of blood T cell repertoires in COVID-19. This table comes from immunoSEQ multiplex PCR, and its TCRdb copy is limited to in-frame clones, with some not included. The table shows over 130,000 clones, with about 86% occurring only once. This CDR3 is built from 15 residues. With 1 base removed from V and 3 bases from J, the gap between germline ends came to 14 bases. The germline gives CDR1 SGDLS, CDR2 YYNGEE. The specimen was peripheral blood. The chain is built from TRBV9 and TRBJ2-7, with D possibly TRBD1 on 5 matching bases. This clonotype was obtained from a woman aged 60 to 75 with acute or convalescent COVID-19. CDR3 sequence reads: CASSVSVGRDYEQYF. As DNA, the CDR3 is TGTGCCAGCAGCGTATCAGTGGGCAGGGACTACGAGCAGTACTTC.